The present T cell receptor (beta chain) was sequenced within a study of cytomegalovirus exposure and HLA in healthy donors (dated by TCRdb to 2016 to 2017). Regarding the study in general: An earlier analysis of several hundred of the donors reported roughly 300 Gb of sequence data and 117 million unique TCR beta sequences from about 179 million T cells. Roughly 300 gigabases of sequencing data and approximately 85 million unique TCR sequences were included in an early release covering several hundred HLA-typed donors. Of the roughly 400 genotyped donors, approximately 83% fell in the genetic ancestry cluster associated with self-reported Caucasian donors. The study was designed to test whether signatures of past pathogen exposure could be identified by cataloging public T cell receptors. The T cell repertoires of about 700 subjects were profiled by immunosequencing and related to cytomegalovirus serostatus. In addition to the first cohort of around 670 subjects, a separate validation cohort of 120 different subjects was used. To predict cytomegalovirus infection status, the study combined high-throughput TCR immunosequencing, statistical association of individual TCRs with disease status, and machine learning. To study patterns of TCR occurrence, a later analysis re-analyzed previously published TCR beta repertoires from more than 550 donors and added high-resolution HLA genotyping. Rather than drawing on any new phenotypic data, the later analysis identified candidate immune exposures from TCR beta sequences and the way those sequences occurred across donors. An earlier analysis of 450 to 750 of the donors used high-throughput TCR beta sequencing to judge whether each TCR beta V gene segment behaved as functional or pseudogenic. Donor age, sex, ethnicity and CMV serostatus were collected together with the repertoire data. A later genetic analysis used genome-wide SNP genotypes for about 60% of the roughly 670 donors, treating that subset as a discovery cohort. Every repertoire in the discovery cohort had been generated on one and the same sequencing platform. Both class I and class II loci were covered by HLA typing, at four-digit resolution. Typing coverage varied by locus: 629-630 donors for A, B, C, DRB1 and DQB1; roughly 520 for DQA1; about 570 for DPA1; approximately 490 for DPB1. Roughly five DR-DQ haplotypes were treated as single units for association and clustering because of strong linkage in the cohort. Across about 370 genotyped donors of the cohort, an average of roughly 250,000 unique TCR beta nucleotide sequences per donor were sequenced, and approximately 19% of those sequences were non-productive. The investigation overall reported the following: The sequencing pipeline was judged likely to have produced a cluster of highly shared sequence variants as a technical artifact. Strong co-occurrence of HLA alleles, especially DR and DQ, made assigning TCR associations to individual alleles difficult. Because some donors lacked HLA typing at each locus, the association tests relied only on the typed subset. In an earlier analysis of around 600 of the donors, most TCR beta V segments appeared in productive rearrangements about 87% or about 30% of the time, broadly matching IMGT annotations. Compared with equally common non-associated chains, HLA-associated TCR beta chains in a later analysis were more clonally expanded and had lower generation probabilities. The authors suggested that the approach could potentially be extended to other disease states and immunological phenotypes. For the cohort, immune exposure information was limited to CMV serostatus. Across donors, most TCR sequences were observed very rarely, whereas some public TCRs were present in many individuals. Specific HLA alleles were associated with roughly 16,000 TCR beta sequences at a false discovery rate of 0.05 in a later analysis. About 17 rarely observed V segments, including chromosome 9 orphons, were excluded from the earlier analysis of about 600 of the donors because counts were too low. The classifier was reported to diagnose cytomegalovirus status with high specificity and sensitivity in both the original cohort and the validation cohort. A further reported finding was that TCR beta sequences accurately predicted the HLA-A and HLA-B alleles for most subjects in the first cohort. Most CMV-associated TCR beta chains appeared to be HLA-restricted in a later analysis, and the HLA associations seemed to be driven largely by CMV exposure. In vitro tests confirmed that a few of the cytomegalovirus-associated TCR beta chains recognize cytomegalovirus antigens. Linkage disequilibrium might explain the correlated functional status among segregating V segments, but an unknown experimental factor could not be excluded. This cohort had only TCR beta chains sequenced, and the lack of alpha or paired-chain data limited which features could be detected. Several of the top co-occurrence clusters appeared to be linked to parvovirus B19, influenza, CMV and Epstein-Barr virus, according to a later analysis. In a later analysis, the rate of TCR association differed among HLA loci, with DRB1 alleles having the most associated TCRs and HLA-C alleles having the fewest. The 87-base-pair reads could not distinguish some IMGT-functional V segments, including TRBV6-2 and TRBV6-3, so those segments were excluded. Presence/absence analyses assumed roughly uniform sequencing depth across donors, an assumption that may not hold. In the study, 150 to 200 TCR beta chains were listed as associated with cytomegalovirus. Compared with the approximately 710-donor mean, donors in an Asian-associated ancestry cluster had fewer N-insertions in productive TCRs, according to a later genetic analysis. V-gene and J-gene trimming of TCR beta chains was associated with a missense DCLRE1C variant in a later genetic analysis, and the association was replicated in an independent cohort.

In total, 500 to 700 healthy bone marrow donors made up the cohort. All cohort members were sampled while nominally healthy, although unrecorded immune exposures were likely present. The donor was CMV seropositive and was included in the group of some 290 seropositive cohort members. A peripheral blood sample was collected from each donor, and TCR beta sequencing was performed on peripheral blood mononuclear cells. The Qiagen DNeasy Blood Extraction Kit was used to extract genomic DNA from the blood cell samples. Of note for this clone: Its antigen has not been determined. No base qualities exist here, and no much larger clone lies one base off it.

The CDR3 runs 15 residues from the cysteine to the phenylalanine. Only CDR3 DNA is held: 45 bases, read in frame from base 1. Looking up the germline V gene (reference sequence) yields CDR1 GTSNPN and CDR2 SVGIG. Deletion took 1 base off V and 4 bases off J, with a span of 16 bases between the germline ends. Libraries came from the immunoSEQ multiplex PCR assay. For the multiplex PCR, a mixture combining 60 forward primers for TCR Vbeta segments and 13 reverse primers for TCR Jbeta segments was used. The CDR3 region of rearranged TCR beta genes was amplified from genomic DNA with a multiplex PCR assay. The amplified TCR beta libraries were sequenced on the Illumina HiSeq System as 87-base-pair reads. The original methods were these. A later analysis counted tens of millions of unique TCR beta chains across the 670 or so repertoires, and 10 million to 11 million of these chains were shared by at least two donors. Raw reads were error-corrected and collapsed into unique sequences by a nearest-neighbor algorithm in which closely related sequences were merged to remove PCR and sequencing errors. V, D and J gene segments were assigned by aligning CDR3 sequences to IMGT reference sequences. For a sequence to be retained, a match of at least six nucleotides to both a V gene segment and a J gene segment was required. A rearrangement counted as productive if the CDR3 had no stop codons and remained in frame with V and J, and every other rearrangement counted as non-productive. Following IMGT convention, CDR3 was defined as the stretch from the second conserved V-encoded cysteine up to the conserved J-encoded phenylalanine. The earlier analysis of 587 of the donors excluded sequences that lacked an unambiguous match to a single V gene segment. An earlier analysis of several hundred of the donors called V segments functional above 56.7% productive rearrangements and segregating when the between-donor standard deviation exceeded 5%. A statistical classification framework was built for diagnosing cytomegalovirus status from the catalog of TCR beta chain sequences. In a later analysis, TCR nucleotide sequences were compared against IMGT/GENE-DB human TR gene sequences so that V and J genes could be assigned. A later analysis assigned CDR3 sequences and most-parsimonious VDJ recombination scenarios with the TCRdist pipeline. In a later analysis, each TCR beta chain was defined by its CDR3 amino acid sequence together with its V-gene family, and reads without a unique V-gene family were excluded. As a way to deal with suspected cross-contamination and a sequencing artifact, a later analysis dropped approximately 570 nucleotide sequences that were highly shared and had low generation probability. In a later analysis, a clonal expansion index was calculated for each public chain from normalized within-repertoire ranks of inferred template counts. A later analysis computed generation probabilities with a VDJ recombination model fitted to out-of-frame rearrangements, and checked the results against IGoR. A later analysis scored TCR-TCR, TCR-HLA and TCR-CMV co-occurrence with hypergeometric tests, applying a repertoire-size bias correction to TCR pairs. To estimate false discovery rates, a later analysis permuted the HLA or CMV assignments 20 times. In a later analysis, co-occurring TCRs were grouped using DBSCAN, and TCRdist sequence similarity was added for clustering within HLA-allele-positive subsets. Repertoires with fewer than 30,000 or more than 120,000 public chains were left out of co-occurrence clustering, as were five repertoires with anomalous nucleotide sharing. Not all clones reach the TCRdb copy of this immuneACCESS table, which keeps in-frame sequences only. Checked studies attribute under half of the gap to unresolved V genes and leave the rest unexplained. Clone size and the V and J calls come from that table; the DNA yielded D and trimming. Present in this sample are about 200,000 clones, 79% of which were seen just once. 0.39% of the sample belongs to the ten largest clones.

Sample: PBMCs. The origin of this receptor is a male donor in good health and CMV-seropositive. The receptor chain draws on TRBV30 and TRBJ1-2, with no D gene named confidently. CDR3 reads: CAWSDTSGLVYGYTF. Read as DNA, the sequence is TGTGCCTGGAGTGACACTTCCGGGTTGGTCTATGGCTACACCTTC.